This T cell receptor (beta chain) was sequenced during a study of blood T cells in healthy people across ages. The sample holds a few counts of this clonotype. V gave up 10 bases and J gave up 1 base, with 12 bases separating them. The CDR3 has 13 amino acids. Germline V gene data show CDR1 as KGHDR and CDR2 as SFDVKD. A sample-barcoded 5' primer and a J-beta primer mix were used in a second PCR of roughly 7 to 12 cycles. TCRdb re-analysed the 5' RACE reads in MiXCR, keeping a single row per CDR3 protein. The data contain 700,000 to 1,000,000 distinct CDR3 sequences, more than 40% of them singletons. Sample donors were healthy Caucasian individuals that came from Russia, aged roughly 6 to 100. No fewer than 6 million PBMCs went into each sample.

The chain carries TRBV24-1 and TRBJ1-1; D not certain. The sequence was collected from a man aged 60 to 69 in good health. The sequencing input was blood. CDR3 in amino acids: CATTQTGNTEAFF. The CDR3 nucleotides are TGTGCCACGACGCAAACGGGGAACACTGAAGCTTTCTTT.